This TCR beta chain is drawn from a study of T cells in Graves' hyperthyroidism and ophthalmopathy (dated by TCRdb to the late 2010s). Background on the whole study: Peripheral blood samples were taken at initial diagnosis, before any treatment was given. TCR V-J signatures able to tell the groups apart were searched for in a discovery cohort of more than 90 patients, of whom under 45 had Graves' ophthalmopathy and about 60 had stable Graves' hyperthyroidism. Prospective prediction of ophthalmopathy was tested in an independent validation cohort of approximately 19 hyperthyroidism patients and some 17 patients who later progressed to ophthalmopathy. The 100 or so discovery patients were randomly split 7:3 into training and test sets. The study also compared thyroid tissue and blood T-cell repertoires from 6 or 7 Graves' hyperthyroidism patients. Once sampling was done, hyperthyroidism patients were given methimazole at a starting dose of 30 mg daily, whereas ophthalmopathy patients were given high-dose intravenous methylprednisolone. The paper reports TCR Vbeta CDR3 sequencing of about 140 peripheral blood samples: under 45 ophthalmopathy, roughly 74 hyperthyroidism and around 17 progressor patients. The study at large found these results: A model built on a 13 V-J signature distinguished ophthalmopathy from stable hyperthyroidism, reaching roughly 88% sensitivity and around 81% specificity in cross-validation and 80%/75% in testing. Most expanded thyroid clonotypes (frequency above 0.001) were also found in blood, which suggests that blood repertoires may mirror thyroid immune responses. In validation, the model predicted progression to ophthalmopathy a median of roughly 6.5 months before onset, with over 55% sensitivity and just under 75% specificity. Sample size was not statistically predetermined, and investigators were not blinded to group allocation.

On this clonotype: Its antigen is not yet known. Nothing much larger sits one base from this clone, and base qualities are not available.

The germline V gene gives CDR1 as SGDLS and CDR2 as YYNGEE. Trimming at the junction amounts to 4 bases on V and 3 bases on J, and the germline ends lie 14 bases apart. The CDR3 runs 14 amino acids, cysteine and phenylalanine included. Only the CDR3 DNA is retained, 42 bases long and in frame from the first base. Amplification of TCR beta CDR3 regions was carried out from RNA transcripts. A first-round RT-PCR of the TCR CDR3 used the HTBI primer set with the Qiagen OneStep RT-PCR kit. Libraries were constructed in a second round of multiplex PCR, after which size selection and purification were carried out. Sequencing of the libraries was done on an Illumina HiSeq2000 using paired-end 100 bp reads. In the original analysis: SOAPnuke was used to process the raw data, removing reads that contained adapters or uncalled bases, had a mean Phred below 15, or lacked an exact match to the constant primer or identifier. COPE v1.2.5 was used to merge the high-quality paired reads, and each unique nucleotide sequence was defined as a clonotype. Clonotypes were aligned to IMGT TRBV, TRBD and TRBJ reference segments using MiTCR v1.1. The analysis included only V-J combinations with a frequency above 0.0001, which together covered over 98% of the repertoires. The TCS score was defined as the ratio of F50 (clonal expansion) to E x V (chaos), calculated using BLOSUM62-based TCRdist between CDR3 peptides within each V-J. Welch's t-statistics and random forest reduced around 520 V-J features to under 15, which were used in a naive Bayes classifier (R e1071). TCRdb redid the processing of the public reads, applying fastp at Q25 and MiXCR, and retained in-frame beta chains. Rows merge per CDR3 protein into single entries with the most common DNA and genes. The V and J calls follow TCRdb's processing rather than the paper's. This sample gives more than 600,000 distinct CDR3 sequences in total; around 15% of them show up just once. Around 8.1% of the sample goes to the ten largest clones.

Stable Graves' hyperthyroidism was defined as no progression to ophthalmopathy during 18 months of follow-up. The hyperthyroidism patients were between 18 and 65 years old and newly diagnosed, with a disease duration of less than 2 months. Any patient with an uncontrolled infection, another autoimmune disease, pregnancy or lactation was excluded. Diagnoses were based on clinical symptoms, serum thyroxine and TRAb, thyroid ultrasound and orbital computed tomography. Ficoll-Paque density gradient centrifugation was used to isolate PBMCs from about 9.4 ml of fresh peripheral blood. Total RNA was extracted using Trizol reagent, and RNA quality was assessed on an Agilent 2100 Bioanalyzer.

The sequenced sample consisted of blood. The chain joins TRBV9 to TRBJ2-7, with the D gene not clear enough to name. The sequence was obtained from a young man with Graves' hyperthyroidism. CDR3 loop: CASSLGYGNYEQYF. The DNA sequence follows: TGTGCCAGCAGCTTGGGATATGGGAACTACGAGCAGTACTTC.